This passage covers 5 T cell receptor beta chains from one sample sequenced in a study of OX40 agonist ivuxolimab in advanced cancers. Assay used: immunoSEQ multiplex PCR; TCRdb lists only in-frame clones, some missing. The sample yields about 120,000 clones, roughly 93% seen once. The material was CD4+ or CD8+ T cells sorted from blood, obtained in a trial of the OX40 agonist ivuxolimab. The receptor set was obtained from an adult with an advanced solid tumor such as melanoma, head and neck, liver or kidney cancer.

The chain combines TRBV7-8 with TRBJ1-2; no definite D call. The CDR3 spans 13 residues. V was clipped by 5 bases and J by 6 bases, with 13 bases between them. In germline, CDR1 is SGHVS, CDR2 FQNEAQ. CDR3 residues: CASSPPARNGYTF. The CDR3 nucleotides read TGTGCCAGCAGCCCCCCGGCCAGGAATGGCTACACCTTC.

The rearrangement links TRBV27 to TRBJ1-1; a possible D gene is TRBD1 (6 bases). This CDR3 region has 15 residues. V was shortened by 2 bases and J by 0 bases, with 10 bases between the two germline ends. Germline V gene lookup returns CDR1 MNHEY and CDR2 SMNVEV (reference sequence). The CDR3 loop reads CASSLRGSVNTEAFF. The CDR3 coding sequence is TGTGCCAGCAGTTTAAGGGGGAGCGTGAACACTGAAGCTTTCTTT.

This clone was seen just once. The junction departs from the called germline gene at one end, perhaps through a read error. The V gene is TRBV4-2, the J gene TRBJ2-7, with TRBD1 matching over 10 bases. CDR3 length equals 15 residues. Germline lookup yields CDR1 LGHNA and CDR2 YNFKEQ. As DNA, the CDR3 is TGTGCCAGCAGCGAAGACAGGGGGCTAGCGAGCGAGCAGTACTTC. It is translated as CASSEDRGLASEQYF.

V and J are TRBV6-6 and TRBJ1-6; D ambiguous. V was trimmed by 0 bases and J by 10 bases, leaving 1 base between them. The CDR3 is 11 amino acids. Looked up from germline, CDR1 is MNHNY and CDR2 is SVGAGI (reference sequence). This chain's CDR3 is CASSYSSPLHF. CDR3 sequence (DNA): TGTGCCAGCAGTTACTCATCACCCCTCCACTTT.

A single count supports this clone. A junction boundary mismatches the germline segment, possibly from a read error. V usage is TRBV6-5 and J usage is TRBJ2-7; D gene uncertain. Germline V CDR1 and CDR2: MNHEY, SVGAGI. CDR3 length: 16 amino acids. The CDR3 nucleotides read TGTGCCAGCAGCTACGTTGGGCGAGAACTCTCCCACGAGCAGTACTTC. Translating gives CASSYVGRELSHEQYF.